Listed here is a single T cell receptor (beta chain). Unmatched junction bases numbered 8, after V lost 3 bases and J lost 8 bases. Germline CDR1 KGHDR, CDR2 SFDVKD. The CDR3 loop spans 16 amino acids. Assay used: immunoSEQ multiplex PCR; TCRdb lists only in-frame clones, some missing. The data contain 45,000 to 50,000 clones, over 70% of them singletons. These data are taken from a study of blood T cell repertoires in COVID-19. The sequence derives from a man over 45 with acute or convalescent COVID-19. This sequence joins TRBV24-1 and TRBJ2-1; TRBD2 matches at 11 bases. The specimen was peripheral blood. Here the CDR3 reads CATSDRSSGRNDEQFF. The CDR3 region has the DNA TGTGCCACCAGTGATCGGTCTAGCGGGAGGAATGATGAGCAGTTCTTC.